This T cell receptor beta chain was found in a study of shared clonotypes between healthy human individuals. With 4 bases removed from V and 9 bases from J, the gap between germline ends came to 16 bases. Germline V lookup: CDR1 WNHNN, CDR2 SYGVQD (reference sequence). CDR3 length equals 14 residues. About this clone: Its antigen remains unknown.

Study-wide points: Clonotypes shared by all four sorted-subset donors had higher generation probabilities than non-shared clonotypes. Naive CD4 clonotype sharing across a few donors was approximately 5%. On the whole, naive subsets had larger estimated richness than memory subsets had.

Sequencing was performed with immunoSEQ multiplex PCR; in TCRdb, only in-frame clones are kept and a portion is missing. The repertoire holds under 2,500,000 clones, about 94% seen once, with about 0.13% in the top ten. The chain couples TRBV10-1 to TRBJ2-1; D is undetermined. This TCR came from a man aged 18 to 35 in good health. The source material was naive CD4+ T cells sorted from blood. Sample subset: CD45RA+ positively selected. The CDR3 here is CASSVELQRSEQFF. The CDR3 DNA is TGCGCCAGCAGTGTAGAACTACAAAGGAGTGAGCAGTTCTTC.